Shown below are 9 T cell receptor beta chains from a single sample sequenced in a study of cytomegalovirus exposure and HLA in healthy donors. Vbeta (60) and Jbeta (13) primers were used in the PCR. Repertoires were generated with immunoSEQ multiplex PCR, while TCRdb's copy carries only in-frame clones and drops some. The table has roughly 100,000 clones, 65% to 75% seen once. Material for sequencing was PBMCs. These receptors were collected from a man between 35 and 55 years old in good health and CMV-seropositive.

The CDR3 is CASSPPEGGEQFF. CDR3 coding DNA: TGTGCCAGCAGCCCCCCGGAAGGGGGTGAGCAGTTCTTC. V gene TRBV14 combines with J gene TRBJ2-1; possible D gene TRBD1, 6 bases. There are 13 residues in the CDR3. CDR1 is SGHDN, CDR2 FVKESK, per germline. The V and J ends lost 4 bases and 9 bases respectively, with 13 bases between them.

This clone showed up just a few times. The chain carries TRBV4-1 and TRBJ2-6; D is undetermined. The ends were cut back, 0 bases at V and 0 bases at J, with 15 bases in the middle. This CDR3 is built from 19 residues. The germline V gene encodes CDR1 MGHRA and CDR2 YSYEKL. DNA for the CDR3: TGCGCCAGCAGCCAAGATAAATGGTCGGGTGCCTCTGGGGCCAACGTCCTGACTTTC. As protein: CASSQDKWSGASGANVLTF.

The chain carries TRBV4-1 and TRBJ2-1; TRBD2 agrees at 10 bases. This CDR3 has 17 residues. Trimming at V came to 5 bases and at J to 4 bases, leaving 11 bases not matched to a gene. Germline lookup yields CDR1 MGHRA and CDR2 YSYEKL. The CDR3 reads CASSDSGLANPYNEQFF. CDR3 DNA sequence: TGCGCCAGCAGCGATTCGGGACTAGCGAACCCATACAATGAGCAGTTCTTC.

This clone was recorded only once. This sequence joins TRBV28 and TRBJ2-7, with D possibly being TRBD1 (5 bases). V lost 10 bases and J lost 0, with 10 bases in between. The CDR3 spans 12 residues. Germline lookup yields CDR1 MDHEN and CDR2 SYDVKM. The CDR3 region is CATSQGSYEQYF. The CDR3 bases are TGTGCCACCTCCCAGGGCTCCTACGAGCAGTACTTC. The full variable domain, with the rest looked up from reference TRBV28 and TRBJ2-7, is DVKVTQSSRYLVKRTGEKVFLECVQDMDHENMFWYRQDPGLGLRLIYFSYDVKMKEKGDIPEGYSVSREKKERFSLILESASTNQTSMYLCATSQGSYEQYFGPGTRLTVT.

The chain carries TRBV4-2 and TRBJ2-2, with 10 nucleotides matching TRBD2. V trimming: 5 bases; J trimming: 4 bases; junction bases outside the gene matches: 7. The CDR3 is 16 amino acids. The V gene's germline CDR1 is LGHNA and CDR2 YNFKEQ. The CDR3 DNA is TGTGCCAGCAGCACACGGCTAGCGGGAGCCACCGGGGAGCTGTTTTTT. Its translation: CASSTRLAGATGELFF.

V is TRBV30 and J is TRBJ2-7; D is perhaps TRBD2 (5 bases). This CDR3 has 13 residues. Trimming stripped 0 bases from V and 6 bases from J, with 12 bases between. The germline CDR1 and CDR2 sequences are GTSNPN and SVGIG (reference sequence). The CDR3 spells CAWSVRREFEQYF. CDR3 bases: TGTGCCTGGAGTGTACGAAGGGAGTTCGAGCAGTACTTC. The variable domain in full, completed from reference TRBV30 and TRBJ2-7, reads SQTIHQWPATLVQPVGSPLSLECTVEGTSNPNLYWYRQAAGRGLQLLFYSVGIGQISSEVPQNLSASRPQDRQFILSSKKLLLSDSGFYLCAWSVRREFEQYFGPGTRLTVT.

The DNA for the CDR3 is TGTGCCAGCAGCTTGGAGGCAGGGGTCTCCTACGAGCAGTACTTC. It specifies CASSLEAGVSYEQYF. The chain combines TRBV5-8 with TRBJ2-7; tentatively, D is TRBD1 (6 bases). The CDR3 covers 15 residues. The germline V gene encodes CDR1 SGHTS and CDR2 YDEGEE. Trimming took off 0 bases at V and 0 bases at J, with 10 bases between the two ends.

The chain has TRBV9 and TRBJ2-3; 9 nucleotides line up with TRBD2. Germline V gene lookup returns CDR1 SGDLS and CDR2 YYNGEE. The trim removed 0 bases at V and 1 base at J, leaving 12 bases unmatched. This CDR3 contains 19 residues. The CDR3 reads CASSVEGAGGGWRTDTQYF. For the CDR3, the DNA is TGTGCCAGCAGCGTAGAGGGAGCGGGAGGCGGTTGGCGCACAGATACGCAGTATTTT.

CDR3 in amino acids: CARSLLAGGLGANVLTF. The CDR3 DNA follows: TGTGCCAGAAGCTTGCTAGCGGGAGGACTAGGGGCCAACGTCCTGACTTTC. The chain has TRBV7-5 and TRBJ2-6; no check of the table's D call, TRBD2, against the DNA was made. TRBV7-5 has pseudogene status. This CDR3 is 17 amino acids long.